This T cell receptor beta chain was observed in a study of T cell repertoires and HLA-DP antigens. Study context: Transduced HeLa cells presented HLA-DP to CD4+ T cells. One stimulator alloantigen differed from self by one groove amino acid; the other by ten.

The table lists this clone with a count of one. Its antigen remains unidentified. The primer mix covered 54 TRBV segments and 13 TRBJ segments. Here immunoSEQ multiplex PCR was the method, and the copy in TCRdb shows in-frame clones only, minus some. The data show around 110,000 clones, roughly 92% seen once. Broader study findings: No separate analysis of naive versus memory CD4+ cells was done.

This CDR3 spans 14 amino acids. The J segment lost 9 bases and the V segment lost 3 bases, leaving 7 bases of the junction unmatched. In germline, CDR1 is SGHTA, CDR2 FQGNSA. This chain connects TRBV7-2 to TRBJ2-1; 8 bases align to TRBD2. The TCR was taken from a woman aged 18-29 years in good health and CMV-seronegative. The sequenced sample consisted of CD4+ T cells from PBMCs. CDR3 region: CASSLGTSSGEQFF. CDR3 DNA: TGTGCCAGCAGCTTGGGGACTAGTAGTGGTGAGCAGTTCTTC. Complete variable domain (other parts from reference TRBV7-2 and TRBJ2-1): GAGVSQSPSNKVTEKGKDVELRCDPISGHTALYWYRQSLGQGLEFLIYFQGNSAPDKSGLPSDRFSAERTGGSVSTLTIQRTQQEDSAVYLCASSLGTSSGEQFFGPGTRLTVL.